These T cell receptor beta chains were read from a single sample in a study of blood T cell repertoires in COVID-19. Generated by immunoSEQ multiplex PCR, the TCRdb table keeps only in-frame clones and is missing some. The repertoire holds 300,000 to 400,000 clones, with roughly 85% as singletons. Sequenced sample: PBMCs or T cells enriched from blood (not recorded which). The receptors here all came from a woman younger than 45 who had been exposed to COVID-19. The conserved cysteine and the conserved F or W are not part of the CDR3 here. The order of the fields is D gene, V gene, J gene, CDR3 length, CDR3 protein. A D gene is named only where the DNA matches it firmly.

TRBD2	TRBV4-2	TRBJ2-7	13	ASSQVRTSSYEQY
TRBD1	TRBV7-9	TRBJ1-2	14	ASSLSGTGSNYGYT
TRBD2	TRBV5-1	TRBJ2-1	13	ASSKGLAGANEQF
NA	TRBV19	TRBJ1-5	11	ASSIVYREPQH
TRBD1	TRBV30	TRBJ1-5	14	AWSVTSGTGFQPQH
TRBD1	TRBV28	TRBJ1-5	17	ASSSTWDRGAYSNQPQH
NA	TRBV10-3	TRBJ1-6	11	AINGEGNSPLH
NA	TRBV11-3	TRBJ2-2	12	ASSLDRNTGELF
TRBD1	TRBV5-1	TRBJ2-2	15	ASSRPGQGGYTGELF
TRBD1	TRBV18	TRBJ1-6	12	ASSPHRGGSPLH
TRBD1	TRBV27	TRBJ2-7	14	ASSFGVGTGIGEQY
TRBD2	TRBV2	TRBJ2-1	13	ASRSSGSSYNEQF
NA	TRBV5-1	TRBJ2-2	13	ASSLAIQGPGELF
TRBD2	TRBV5-1	TRBJ2-6	17	ASSPGTSGTLAGANVLT
NA	TRBV5-1	TRBJ1-5	14	ASSPIPGGRNQPQH
TRBD1	TRBV29-1	TRBJ1-2	10	SVDGDSYGYT
TRBD1	TRBV6-2/TRBV6-3	TRBJ1-1	13	ASSLGQVVVTEAF
TRBD1	TRBV27	TRBJ2-7	12	ASSLGQGAYEQY
TRBD1	TRBV30	TRBJ1-1	11	AWSEGANTEAF
NA	TRBV3-1/TRBV3-2	TRBJ1-3	13	ASSQSDFSGNTIY
TRBD2	TRBV5-1	TRBJ2-5	14	ASSLAGGAIQETQY
NA	TRBV6-5	TRBJ1-1	13	ASTPQSGSNTEAF